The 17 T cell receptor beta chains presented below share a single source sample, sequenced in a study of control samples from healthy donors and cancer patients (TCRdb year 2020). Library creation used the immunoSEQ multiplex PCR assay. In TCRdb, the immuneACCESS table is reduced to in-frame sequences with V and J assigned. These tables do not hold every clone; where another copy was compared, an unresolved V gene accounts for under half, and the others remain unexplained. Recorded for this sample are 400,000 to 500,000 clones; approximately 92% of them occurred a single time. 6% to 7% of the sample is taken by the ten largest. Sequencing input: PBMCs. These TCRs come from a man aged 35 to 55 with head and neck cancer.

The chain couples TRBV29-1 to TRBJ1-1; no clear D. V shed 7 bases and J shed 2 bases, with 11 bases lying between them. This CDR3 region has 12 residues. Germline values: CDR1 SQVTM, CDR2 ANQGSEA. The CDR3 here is CSAPGYNTEAFF. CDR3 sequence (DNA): TGCAGCGCACCGGGATACAACACTGAAGCTTTCTTT.

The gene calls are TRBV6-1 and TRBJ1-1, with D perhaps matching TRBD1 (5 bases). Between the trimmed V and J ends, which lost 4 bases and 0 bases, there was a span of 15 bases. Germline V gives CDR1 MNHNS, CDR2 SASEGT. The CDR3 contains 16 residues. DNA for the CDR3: TGTGCCAGCAGTGCCGATCAGGGTCCTCTGAACACTGAAGCTTTCTTT. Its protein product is CASSADQGPLNTEAFF.

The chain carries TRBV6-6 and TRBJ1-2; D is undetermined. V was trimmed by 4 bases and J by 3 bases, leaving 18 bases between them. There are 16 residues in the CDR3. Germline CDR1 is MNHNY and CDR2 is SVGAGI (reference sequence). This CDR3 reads CASSSRTPPLDYGYTF. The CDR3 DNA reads TGTGCCAGCAGTTCTCGAACCCCCCCCCTCGACTATGGCTACACCTTC.

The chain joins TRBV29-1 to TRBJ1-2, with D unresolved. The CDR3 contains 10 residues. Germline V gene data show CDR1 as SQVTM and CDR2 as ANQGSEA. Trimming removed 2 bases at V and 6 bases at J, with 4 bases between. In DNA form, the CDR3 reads TGCAGCGTTGAACCCCATGGCTACACCTTC. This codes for CSVEPHGYTF.

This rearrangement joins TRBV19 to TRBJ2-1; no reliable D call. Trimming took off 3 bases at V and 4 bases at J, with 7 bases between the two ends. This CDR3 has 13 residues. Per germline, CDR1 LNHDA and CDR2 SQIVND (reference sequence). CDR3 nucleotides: TGTGCCAGTAGTATTGGTATATACAATGAGCAGTTCTTC. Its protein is CASSIGIYNEQFF.

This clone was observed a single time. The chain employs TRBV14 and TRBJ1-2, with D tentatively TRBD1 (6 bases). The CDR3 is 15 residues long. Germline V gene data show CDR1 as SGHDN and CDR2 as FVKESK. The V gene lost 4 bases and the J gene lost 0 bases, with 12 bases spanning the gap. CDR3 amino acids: CASSPLTGPNYGYTF. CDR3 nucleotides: TGTGCCAGCAGCCCGCTGACAGGACCTAACTATGGCTACACCTTC.

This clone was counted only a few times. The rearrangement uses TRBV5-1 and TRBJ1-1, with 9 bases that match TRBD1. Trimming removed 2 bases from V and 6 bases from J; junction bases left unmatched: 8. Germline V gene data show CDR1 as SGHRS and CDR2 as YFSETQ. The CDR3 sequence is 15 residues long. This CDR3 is CASSLLRDRDPEAFF. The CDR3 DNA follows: TGCGCCAGCAGCTTACTCCGGGACAGGGACCCTGAAGCTTTCTTT.

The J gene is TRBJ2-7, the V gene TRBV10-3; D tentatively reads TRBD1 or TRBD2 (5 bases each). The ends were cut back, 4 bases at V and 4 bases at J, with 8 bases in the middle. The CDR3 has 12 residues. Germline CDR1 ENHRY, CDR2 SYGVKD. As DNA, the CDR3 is TGTGCCATCAGTGGAGGGGTGTACGAGCAGTACTTC. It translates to CAISGGVYEQYF.

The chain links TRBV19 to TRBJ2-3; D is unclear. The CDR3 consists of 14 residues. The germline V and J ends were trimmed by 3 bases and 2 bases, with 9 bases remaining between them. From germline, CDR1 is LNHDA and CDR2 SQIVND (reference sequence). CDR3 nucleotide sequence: TGTGCCAGTAGTATTAGGGCACACACAGATACGCAGTATTTT. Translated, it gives CASSIRAHTDTQYF. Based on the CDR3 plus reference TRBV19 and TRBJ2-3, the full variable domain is DGGITQSPKYLFRKEGQNVTLSCEQNLNHDAMYWYRQDPGQGLRLIYYSQIVNDFQKGDIAEGYSVSREKKESFPLTVTSAQKNPTAFYLCASSIRAHTDTQYFGPGTRLTVL.

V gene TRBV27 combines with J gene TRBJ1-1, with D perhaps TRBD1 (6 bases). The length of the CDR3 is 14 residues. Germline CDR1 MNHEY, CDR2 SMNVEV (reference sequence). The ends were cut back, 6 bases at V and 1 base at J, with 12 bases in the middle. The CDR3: CASSLDSSNTEAFF. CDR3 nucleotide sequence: TGTGCCAGCAGCTTGGACAGTTCGAACACTGAAGCTTTCTTT.

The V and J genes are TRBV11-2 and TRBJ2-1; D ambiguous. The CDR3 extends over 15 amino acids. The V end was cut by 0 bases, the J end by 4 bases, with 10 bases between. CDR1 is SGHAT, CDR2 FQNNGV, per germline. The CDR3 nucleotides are TGTGCCAGCAGCTTAGAACTCGGGCCTTACAATGAGCAGTTCTTC. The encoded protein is CASSLELGPYNEQFF. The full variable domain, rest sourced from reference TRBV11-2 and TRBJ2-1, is EAGVAQSPRYKIIEKRQSVAFWCNPISGHATLYWYQQILGQGPKLLIQFQNNGVVDDSQLPKDRFSAERLKGVDSTLKIQPAKLEDSAVYLCASSLELGPYNEQFFGPGTRLTVL.

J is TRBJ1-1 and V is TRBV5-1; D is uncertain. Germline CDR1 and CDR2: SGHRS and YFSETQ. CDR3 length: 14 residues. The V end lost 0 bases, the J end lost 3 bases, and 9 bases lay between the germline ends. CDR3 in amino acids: CASSLGADYTEAFF. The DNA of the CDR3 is TGCGCCAGCAGCTTGGGAGCCGACTACACTGAAGCTTTCTTT.

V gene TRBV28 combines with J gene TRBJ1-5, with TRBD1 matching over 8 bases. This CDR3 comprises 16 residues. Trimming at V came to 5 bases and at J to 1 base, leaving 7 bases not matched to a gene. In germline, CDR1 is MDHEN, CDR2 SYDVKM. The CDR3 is CASSPRQGPSNQPQHF. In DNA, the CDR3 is TGTGCCAGCAGTCCCAGACAGGGGCCCAGCAATCAGCCCCAGCATTTT. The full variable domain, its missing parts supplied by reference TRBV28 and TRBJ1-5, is DVKVTQSSRYLVKRTGEKVFLECVQDMDHENMFWYRQDPGLGLRLIYFSYDVKMKEKGDIPEGYSVSREKKERFSLILESASTNQTSMYLCASSPRQGPSNQPQHFGDGTRLSIL.

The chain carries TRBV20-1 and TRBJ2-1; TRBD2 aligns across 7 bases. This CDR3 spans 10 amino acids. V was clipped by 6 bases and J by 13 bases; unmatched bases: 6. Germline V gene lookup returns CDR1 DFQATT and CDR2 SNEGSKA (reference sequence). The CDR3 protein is CSAEGDYQFF. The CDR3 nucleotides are TGCAGTGCCGAAGGGGACTATCAGTTCTTC.

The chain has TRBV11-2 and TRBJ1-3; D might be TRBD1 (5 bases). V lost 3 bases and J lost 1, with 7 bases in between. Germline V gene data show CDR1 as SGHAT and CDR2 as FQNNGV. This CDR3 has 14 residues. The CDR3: CASSFSGSGNTIYF. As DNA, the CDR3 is TGTGCCAGCAGCTTCTCAGGGTCTGGAAACACCATATATTTT.

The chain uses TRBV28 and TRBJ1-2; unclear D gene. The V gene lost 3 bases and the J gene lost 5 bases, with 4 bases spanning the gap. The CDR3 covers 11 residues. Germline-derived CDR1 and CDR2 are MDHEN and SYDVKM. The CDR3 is CASSLWYGYTF. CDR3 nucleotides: TGTGCCAGCAGTTTGTGGTATGGCTACACCTTC.

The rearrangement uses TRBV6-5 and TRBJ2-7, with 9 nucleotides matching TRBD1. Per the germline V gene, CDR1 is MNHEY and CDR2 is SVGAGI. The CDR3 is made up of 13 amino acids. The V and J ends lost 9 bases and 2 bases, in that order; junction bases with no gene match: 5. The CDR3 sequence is CASLDRGPYEQYF. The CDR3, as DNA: TGTGCCAGTTTGGACAGGGGCCCCTACGAGCAGTACTTC.